This entry lists 29 T cell receptor beta chains sequenced from one sample in a study of Graves' ophthalmopathy and Graves' hyperthyroidism. Transcripts of RNA were the source for amplifying TCR beta CDR3 regions. The first-round RT-PCR employed HTBI primers together with the Qiagen OneStep RT-PCR kit. A multiplex PCR was then performed as the second round. TCRdb reanalysed the multiplex PCR reads using MiXCR and keeps one entry per CDR3 protein. The table lists 650,000 to 900,000 distinct CDR3 sequences, approximately 40% of them singletons. Sequencing was done on a sample of peripheral blood. The origin of the receptors is an adult man with Graves' ophthalmopathy.

The chain carries TRBV20-1 and TRBJ2-7; 10 bases agree with TRBD2. Germline assignment: CDR1 DFQATT and CDR2 SNEGSKA (reference sequence). The CDR3 contains 16 residues. Trimming cost V 2 bases and J 4 bases; bases outside gene matches: 11. In DNA, the CDR3 is TGCAGTGCTAGACCTCAACTAGCGGGGCTATTATACGAGCAGTACTTC. This codes for CSARPQLAGLLYEQYF.

This clonotype was seen a handful of times. CDR3 sequence reads: CASSFTGSAGELFF. The DNA of the CDR3 is TGTGCCAGCAGCTTCACGGGTAGTGCCGGGGAGCTGTTTTTT. V is TRBV7-3 and J is TRBJ2-2, with D unresolved. Trimming took off 3 bases at V and 6 bases at J, with 11 bases between the two ends. The CDR3 runs 14 residues. Per the germline V gene, CDR1 is SGHTA and CDR2 is FQGTGA. Combining the CDR3 with reference TRBV7-3 and TRBJ2-2 gives the whole variable domain GAGVSQTPSNKVTEKGKYVELRCDPISGHTALYWYRQSLGQGPEFLIYFQGTGAADDSGLPNDRFFAVRPEGSVSTLKIQRTERGDSAVYLCASSFTGSAGELFFGEGSRLTVL.

V and J are TRBV25-1 and TRBJ1-3; 7 bases match TRBD1. CDR3 length equals 13 residues. Per the germline V gene, CDR1 is MGHDK and CDR2 is SYGVNS. The V and J ends lost 6 bases and 9 bases, in that order; junction bases with no gene match: 8. Here the CDR3 DNA reads TGTGCCAGCAGAGGGGGCGGGCAAGGCACCATATATTTT. The encoded protein is CASRGGGQGTIYF.

The J gene is TRBJ2-2, the V gene TRBV5-1, with a possible D match to TRBD1 (6 bases). CDR1 SGHRS and CDR2 YFSETQ come from the germline V gene. V lost 8 bases, J lost 3 bases, and 14 bases lay in between. The CDR3 is 14 amino acids. CDR3 sequence reads: CASLPGTYTGELFF. The DNA of the CDR3 is TGCGCCAGTCTACCCGGGACATACACCGGGGAGCTGTTTTTT.

This clonotype was seen ten or more times. The chain combines TRBV7-9 with TRBJ1-4; possible D gene TRBD1, 5 bases. The germline V gene has CDR1 SEHNR and CDR2 FQNEAQ (reference sequence). V was clipped by 5 bases and J by 5 bases, with 9 bases between them. The CDR3 loop spans 13 amino acids. In DNA, the CDR3 is TGTGCCAGCAGCGCAGGGAGGAATGAAAAACTGTTTTTT. Protein product: CASSAGRNEKLFF.

This chain connects TRBV29-1 to TRBJ1-2; 9 bases line up with TRBD1. V lost 4 bases and J lost 10; bases outside the gene matches: 13. There are 14 residues in the CDR3. CDR1 and CDR2 (germline): SQVTM, ANQGSEA. The CDR3 nucleotides read TGCAGCGTTGCCATACCGGGACAGGGCGGACCCTACACCTTC. Translated, it gives CSVAIPGQGGPYTF.

In the case of this clonotype: This sequence may be a read error, since a much larger clone differs from it by one base. The final CDR3 position lacks the conserved phenylalanine or tryptophan, pointing to a likely read error. The rearrangement uses TRBV10-3 and TRBJ1-6, with D perhaps TRBD1 (5 bases). V was trimmed by 0 bases and J by 10 bases, leaving 13 bases between them. Germline values: CDR1 ENHRY, CDR2 SYGVKD. The CDR3 has 15 amino acids. The CDR3 sequence is CAISESQGLVSPLHS. CDR3 DNA: TGTGCCATCAGTGAGTCCCAGGGCCTCGTCTCACCCCTCCACTCT.

This chain joins TRBV7-2 and TRBJ2-2, with TRBD1 matching 7 bases. The germline V gene encodes CDR1 SGHTA and CDR2 FQGNSA. The CDR3 consists of 15 residues. The ends lost 5 bases at V and 4 bases at J; junction bases unmatched: 7. In DNA, the CDR3 is TGTGCCAGCAGCATACGAACAGGGGCCACCGGGGAGCTGTTTTTT. The encoded protein is CASSIRTGATGELFF.

This chain connects TRBV7-9 to TRBJ1-1; TRBD1 is a possible D gene (5 bases). The CDR3 extends over 13 amino acids. V was pared by 5 bases and J by 8 bases, with 15 bases between. Germline CDR1 and CDR2: SEHNR and FQNEAQ (reference sequence). For the CDR3, the DNA is TGTGCCAGCAGCCGACCGGGGGGATCGGAAGCTTTCTTT. Protein: CASSRPGGSEAFF.

The chain carries TRBV24-1 and TRBJ1-5; 8 bases match TRBD1. CDR3 length equals 13 residues. Trimming removed 12 bases from V and 7 bases from J; junction bases left unmatched: 10. Germline V gives CDR1 KGHDR, CDR2 SFDVKD. The chain's CDR3 is CAWRKTGAQPQHF. CDR3 nucleotides: TGTGCCTGGAGAAAGACAGGGGCCCAGCCCCAGCATTTT.

V is TRBV20-1 and J is TRBJ1-1; no clear D. CDR3 length: 11 residues. The ends were cut back, 1 base at V and 7 bases at J, with 7 bases in the middle. In germline, CDR1 is DFQATT, CDR2 SNEGSKA (reference sequence). The CDR3 region is CSARGHYEAFF. The CDR3 DNA reads TGCAGTGCTAGAGGGCATTATGAAGCTTTCTTT.

As concerns this clonotype: A much larger clone lies one base from this, so it may be a read error. V usage is TRBV2 and J usage is TRBJ2-1; no firm D call. The V end lost 8 bases, the J end lost 7 bases, and 9 bases lay between the germline ends. CDR3 size: 11 residues. Germline V CDR1 and CDR2: SNHLY, FYNNEI. The CDR3 bases are TGTGCCAGCTCATCGATGAATGAGCAGTTCTTC. It codes for CASSSMNEQFF.

The chain recombines TRBV10-3 with TRBJ2-7, with unresolved D. Deletions cut 6 bases from V and 1 base from J, with 10 bases between. The CDR3 has 13 residues. Germline CDR1 and CDR2: ENHRY and SYGVKD. CDR3 amino acids: CAIRDPISYEQYF. Here the CDR3 DNA reads TGTGCCATCAGGGACCCTATATCCTACGAGCAGTACTTC.

This clonotype was seen at least ten times. J is TRBJ1-4 and V is TRBV2; 9 bases fit TRBD1. Per the germline V gene, CDR1 is SNHLY and CDR2 is FYNNEI. The CDR3 covers 13 residues. Trimming took 6 bases from V and 10 from J; bases not matched to a gene: 6. CDR3 nucleotides: TGTGCCAGCAGCCGGGACAGGGAGGGAAAACTGTTTTTT. Its protein product is CASSRDREGKLFF.

This sequence joins TRBV10-3 and TRBJ2-1, with D possibly TRBD2 on 6 matching bases. CDR3 size: 12 residues. Trimming took 4 bases from V and 7 from J, leaving 8 bases between them. Germline CDR1 and CDR2: ENHRY and SYGVKD. CDR3 residues: CAISVTRNEQFF. CDR3 nucleotide sequence: TGTGCCATCAGTGTGACTAGGAATGAGCAGTTCTTC.

This rearrangement joins TRBV5-5 to TRBJ1-3; 9 bases are shared with TRBD1. This CDR3 contains 17 residues. The V segment lost 2 bases and the J segment 2 bases; nucleotides outside the gene matches: 8. Per germline, CDR1 SGHKS and CDR2 YYEKEE (reference sequence). The DNA of the CDR3 is TGTGCCAGCAGCTTAGGCCGTGGACAGGGGCCTGGAAACACCATATATTTT. Encoded protein: CASSLGRGQGPGNTIYF. The entire variable domain, with the rest obtained from reference TRBV5-5 and TRBJ1-3, is as follows: DAGVTQSPTHLIKTRGQQVTLRCSPISGHKSVSWYQQVLGQGPQFIFQYYEKEERGRGNFPDRFSARQFPNYSSELNVNALLLGDSALYLCASSLGRGQGPGNTIYFGEGSWLTVV.

The chain recombines TRBV20-1 with TRBJ2-5, with 9 bases fitting TRBD2. The end of the DNA aligns better with TRBJ2-1, so the J call may be wrong. This CDR3 region has 14 residues. Per the germline V gene, CDR1 is DFQATT and CDR2 is SNEGSKA (reference sequence). The CDR3 loop is CSAIGGGAYNEQFF. The CDR3 DNA reads as TGCAGTGCTATTGGCGGGGGGGCGTACAATGAGCAGTTCTTC.

About this clonotype: Germline is not matched at one junction end, which may reflect a read error. This chain uses TRBV20-1 with TRBJ2-5; weak D call: TRBD1 (7 bases). This CDR3 spans 15 amino acids. CDR1 and CDR2 (germline): DFQATT, SNEGSKA (reference sequence). CDR3 DNA: TGCAGTGCTACCCGGGACAGACTAGATCAAGAGGCCCAGTACTTC. Its protein is CSATRDRLDQEAQYF.

In DNA form, the CDR3 reads TGTGCCAGCAGTATCAGAGAGGACTATGGCTACACCTTC. It translates to CASSIREDYGYTF. The rearrangement links TRBV7-9 to TRBJ1-2, with unresolved D. The CDR3 spans 13 residues. Germline assignment: CDR1 SEHNR and CDR2 FQNEAQ (reference sequence). V lost 6 bases and J lost 3, with 11 bases in between.

This clonotype occurred many times. The V call is TRBV10-3, the J call TRBJ1-3; no reliable D call. Trimming took 4 bases from V and 2 from J, leaving 6 bases between them. This CDR3 spans 13 amino acids. CDR1 ENHRY and CDR2 SYGVKD come from the germline V gene. CDR3 sequence reads: CAISGGTGNTIYF. The CDR3 DNA follows: TGTGCCATCAGTGGTGGGACTGGAAACACCATATATTTT.

The chain is built from TRBV10-3 and TRBJ2-1; D possibly matches TRBD1 or TRBD2 (6 bases each). The CDR3 has 15 amino acids. The germline V gene has CDR1 ENHRY and CDR2 SYGVKD. The germline V and J ends were trimmed by 2 bases and 3 bases, with 11 bases remaining between them. The CDR3 coding sequence is TGTGCCATCAGTGAGGACGGGGGCCTCTACAATGAGCAGTTCTTC. It yields the protein CAISEDGGLYNEQFF.

The sample holds one count of this clonotype. The chain recombines TRBV5-1 with TRBJ1-6; D is possibly TRBD1 (5 bases). V was cut by 5 bases and J by 7 bases, with 13 bases left in between. This CDR3 is built from 14 residues. CDR1 is SGHRS, CDR2 YFSETQ, per germline. CDR3 in DNA: TGCGCCAGCAGTACGAGGGAGGGGAATTCACCCCTCCACTTT. Translation gives CASSTREGNSPLHF. Full variable domain (rest looked up from reference TRBV5-1 and TRBJ1-6): KAGVTQTPRYLIKTRGQQVTLSCSPISGHRSVSWYQQTPGQGLQFLFEYFSETQRNKGNFPGRFSGRQFSNSRSEMNVSTLELGDSALYLCASSTREGNSPLHFGNGTRLTVT.

This clonotype has just a few counts. The J gene is TRBJ2-7, the V gene TRBV9; TRBD1 matches at 8 bases. V lost 0 bases to trimming and J lost 4 bases; unmatched junction nucleotides: 6. CDR3 length: 15 amino acids. Germline V gene data show CDR1 as SGDLS and CDR2 as YYNGEE. This CDR3 reads CASSVGQGARYEQYF. The CDR3, as DNA: TGTGCCAGCAGCGTAGGGCAGGGGGCTAGGTACGAGCAGTACTTC.

The sample holds a few counts of this clonotype. The chain has TRBV5-1 and TRBJ2-7; D remains unclear. V dropped 3 bases and J dropped 7 bases, with 8 bases sitting between them. Germline V gene data show CDR1 as SGHRS and CDR2 as YFSETQ. The CDR3 is 11 amino acids. CDR3 nucleotide sequence: TGCGCCAGCAGCTCGGGTCTGGAGCAGTACTTC. It translates to CASSSGLEQYF.

In its sample, this clonotype was seen a few times. V and J are TRBV7-9 and TRBJ1-2; D is perhaps TRBD1 (6 bases). This CDR3 is 14 amino acids long. V lost 0 bases and J 4 bases, leaving 9 bases between the germline ends. In germline, CDR1 is SEHNR, CDR2 FQNEAQ (reference sequence). The CDR3 is CASSLAQGLYGYTF. CDR3 nucleotides: TGTGCCAGCAGCTTAGCGCAGGGGCTCTATGGCTACACCTTC.

The CDR3 DNA reads as TGTGCCACCTCGGACCACGCCAGGGAGCTGTTTTTT. Residues: CATSDHARELFF. The chain carries TRBV7-3 and TRBJ2-2, with D unresolved. V lost 10 bases and J lost 9, with 15 bases in between. This CDR3 is 12 amino acids long. The germline CDR1 and CDR2 sequences are SGHTA and FQGTGA.

This clonotype appeared many times. V and J are TRBV29-1 and TRBJ1-1; possible D gene TRBD1, 5 bases. Trimming shortened V by 1 base and J by 11 bases, and 26 bases separated the two germline ends. CDR1 is SQVTM and CDR2 is ANQGSEA in the germline V gene. CDR3 length: 16 amino acids. CDR3: CSVEAVGAGRIRRAFF. CDR3 DNA: TGCAGCGTTGAAGCTGTAGGCGCAGGGAGGATAAGGAGGGCTTTCTTT.

The gene calls are TRBV12-3 or TRBV12-4 and TRBJ2-3, with TRBD2 identical over 9 bases. The V segment lost 7 bases and the J segment 1 base; nucleotides outside the gene matches: 9. CDR3 length: 16 amino acids. CDR3 nucleotides: TGTGCCAGCACCGCGACTAGCGGACTAGGCACAGATACGCAGTATTTT. Translating gives CASTATSGLGTDTQYF.

This clonotype was found a few times. The V and J genes are TRBV7-8 and TRBJ1-3; 7 bases map to TRBD1. The CDR3 covers 15 residues. CDR1 and CDR2 (germline): SGHVS, FQNEAQ. With 6 bases clipped from V and 2 bases from J, the junction kept 7 bases outside the gene matches. Here the CDR3 DNA reads TGTGCCAGCAGTCCCCACAGGGGAACTGGAAACACCATATATTTT. Its protein product is CASSPHRGTGNTIYF.